These 10 T cell receptor beta chains were sequenced from one sample in a study of chemoradiotherapy in HPV16-positive cancers. The repertoire was sequenced with immunoSEQ multiplex PCR; TCRdb's copy has only in-frame clones and lacks some. The sample consists of some 5,600 clones, around 80% of them appearing once. This material consisted of tumor tissue, taken from a patient who underwent chemoradiotherapy. The receptors were sampled from a human donor with HPV-associated anogenital cancer.

The chain couples TRBV5-1 to TRBJ2-7; tentative D call: TRBD1 (6 bases). Germline V lookup: CDR1 SGHRS, CDR2 YFSETQ. The CDR3 is 19 amino acids. V shed 5 bases and J shed 4 bases, with 31 bases lying between them. The CDR3 sequence: CASSPIARTLGRGWYEQYF. CDR3 nucleotides: TGCGCCAGCAGTCCAATTGCCCGGACCTTGGGCAGGGGTTGGTACGAGCAGTACTTC.

The chain joins TRBV4-1 to TRBJ2-7; 13 nucleotides align to TRBD2. The germline CDR1 and CDR2 sequences are MGHRA and YSYEKL. Unmatched junction bases numbered 11, after V lost 4 bases and J lost 5 bases. This CDR3 region has 17 residues. The CDR3 coding sequence is TGCGCCAGCAGCCGCGGGATGACTAGCGGGGGGAGCGACGAGCAGTACTTC. This encodes CASSRGMTSGGSDEQYF.

The rearrangement links TRBV28 to TRBJ1-2, with TRBD1 matching over 9 bases. J lost 0 bases, V lost 1 base, and 6 bases had no gene match. This CDR3 spans 17 amino acids. Germline values: CDR1 MDHEN, CDR2 SYDVKM. CDR3 sequence: CASSLSGQGPTNYGYTF. As DNA, the CDR3 is TGTGCCAGCAGTTTATCGGGACAGGGTCCAACTAACTATGGCTACACCTTC.

This chain connects TRBV11-3 to TRBJ1-1, with unresolved D. CDR3 length equals 13 residues. Between the trimmed V and J ends, which lost 1 base and 4 bases, there was a span of 7 bases. Germline V lookup: CDR1 SGHNT, CDR2 YENEEA. CDR3 bases: TGTGCCAGCAGCTTAGGCAGCCTCACTGAAGCTTTCTTT. This codes for CASSLGSLTEAFF.

The rearrangement joins TRBV11-3 to TRBJ1-1, with D possibly matching TRBD1 (5 bases). The CDR3 loop spans 13 amino acids. Germline loops: CDR1 SGHNT, CDR2 YENEEA. Trimming pared 3 bases from V and 5 bases from J, leaving 10 bases between. The CDR3 protein is CASSFDGTTEAFF. Here the CDR3 DNA reads TGTGCCAGCAGCTTTGATGGGACGACTGAAGCTTTCTTT.

The chain employs TRBV9 and TRBJ2-3, with TRBD2 matching 7 bases. Trimming removed 2 bases from V and 1 base from J; junction bases left unmatched: 4. This CDR3 spans 15 amino acids. Germline CDR1 SGDLS, CDR2 YYNGEE. In DNA, the CDR3 is TGTGCCAGCAGCGTTTGGACTAGTCGCACAGATACGCAGTATTTT. This translates into CASSVWTSRTDTQYF.

The chain joins TRBV19 to TRBJ1-6, with D tentatively TRBD1 (6 bases). V shed 2 bases and J shed 4 bases, with 12 bases lying between them. Germline CDR1 and CDR2: LNHDA and SQIVND (reference sequence). CDR3 length equals 16 residues. This CDR3 reads CASSITGAMYNSPLHF. CDR3 bases: TGTGCCAGTAGTATAACGGGGGCAATGTATAATTCACCCCTCCACTTT.

The V and J genes are TRBV29-1 and TRBJ1-2, with D unresolved. The CDR3 is made up of 12 amino acids. V lost 5 bases to trimming and J lost 3 bases, with 10 bases between them. CDR1 is SQVTM, CDR2 ANQGSEA, per germline. The CDR3 DNA follows: TGCAGCGTTAGTAGAGATGACTATGGCTACACCTTC. Translation gives CSVSRDDYGYTF.

The rearrangement joins TRBV5-1 to TRBJ1-2; D not certain. The CDR3 has 14 amino acids. Germline V gene sequence: CDR1 SGHRS, CDR2 YFSETQ. V shed 5 bases and J shed 1 base, with 12 bases lying between them. CDR3 residues: CASSWSDLNYGYTF. CDR3 DNA: TGCGCCAGCAGTTGGTCAGACCTTAACTATGGCTACACCTTC. The full variable domain, its missing parts supplied by reference TRBV5-1 and TRBJ1-2, is KAGVTQTPRYLIKTRGQQVTLSCSPISGHRSVSWYQQTPGQGLQFLFEYFSETQRNKGNFPGRFSGRQFSNSRSEMNVSTLELGDSALYLCASSWSDLNYGYTFGSGTRLTVV.

This clone was recorded a few times. This chain links TRBV28 with TRBJ2-3; the D is unclear. Trimming left V 5 bases short and J 4 bases short, with 19 bases between. CDR1 is MDHEN, CDR2 SYDVKM, per germline. There are 16 residues in the CDR3. The CDR3: CASSDGNQRTADTQYF. In nucleotides, the CDR3 is TGTGCCAGCAGTGACGGCAACCAGAGAACGGCAGATACGCAGTATTTT.